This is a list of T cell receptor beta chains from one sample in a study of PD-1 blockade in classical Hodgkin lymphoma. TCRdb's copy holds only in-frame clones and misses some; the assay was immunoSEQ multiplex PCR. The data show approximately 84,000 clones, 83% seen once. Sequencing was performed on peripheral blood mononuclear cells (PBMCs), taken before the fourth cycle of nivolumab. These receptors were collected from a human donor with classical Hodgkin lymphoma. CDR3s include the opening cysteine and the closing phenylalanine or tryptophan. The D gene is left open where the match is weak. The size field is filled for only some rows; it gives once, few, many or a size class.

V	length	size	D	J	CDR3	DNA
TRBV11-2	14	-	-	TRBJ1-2	CASSFWGSNYGYTF	TGTGCCAGCAGCTTTTGGGGGTCTAACTATGGCTACACCTTC
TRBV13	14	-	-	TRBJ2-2	CASSFFWGTGELFF	TGTGCCAGCAGCTTTTTCTGGGGTACCGGGGAGCTGTTTTTT
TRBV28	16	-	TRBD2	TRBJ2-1	CASTLLGAGGRYEQFF	TGTGCCAGCACTCTACTCGGGGCGGGAGGAAGGTATGAGCAGTTCTTC
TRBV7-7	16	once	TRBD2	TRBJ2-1	CASSLYSGGPYNEQFF	TGTGCCAGCAGCTTATATTCGGGAGGGCCCTACAATGAGCAGTTCTTC
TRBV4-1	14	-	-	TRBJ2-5	CASSQTASAQTQYF	TGCGCCAGCAGCCAAACTGCTAGCGCGCAGACCCAGTACTTC
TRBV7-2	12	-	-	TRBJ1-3	CASSDSGNTIYF	TGTGCCAGCAGCGACTCTGGAAACACCATATATTTT
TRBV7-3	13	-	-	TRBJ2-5	CASSLTGTETQYF	TGTGCCAGCAGCTTAACGGGTACGGAGACCCAGTACTTC
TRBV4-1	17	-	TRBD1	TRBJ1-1	CASSQGMTGSVNTEAFF	TGCGCCAGCAGCCAAGGGATGACAGGGTCCGTGAACACTGAAGCTTTCTTT
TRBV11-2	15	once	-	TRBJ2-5	CASSLGPTSPETQYF	TGTGCCAGCAGCTTAGGGCCCACTAGCCCGGAGACCCAGTACTTC
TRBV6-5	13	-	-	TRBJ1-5	CASSTTVRGPQHF	TGTGCCAGCAGTACGACAGTCCGGGGGCCCCAGCATTTT
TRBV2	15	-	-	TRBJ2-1	CASSEEGLGVDEQFF	TGTGCCAGCAGTGAAGAGGGACTGGGGGTAGATGAGCAGTTCTTC
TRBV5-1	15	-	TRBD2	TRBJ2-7	CASSYWTSGSREQYF	TGCGCCAGCAGCTACTGGACTAGCGGGAGTAGGGAGCAGTACTTC